Each of the 14 T cell receptor beta chains below was sequenced from the same sample in a study of T cell responses to AZD1222 COVID-19 vaccine. Clones were read by immunoSEQ multiplex PCR, and TCRdb kept only the in-frame ones, dropping some. The repertoire holds roughly 120,000 clones, with 70% to 90% as singletons. This specimen consisted of peripheral blood, obtained 28 days after the second AZD1222 dose. The receptors come from an adult who received the AZD1222 COVID-19 vaccine.

This chain links TRBV19 with TRBJ1-2, with a weak D call TRBD1 (6 bases). The germline V and J ends were trimmed by 6 bases and 2 bases, with 10 bases remaining between them. The CDR3 sequence is 13 residues long. Germline V lookup: CDR1 LNHDA, CDR2 SQIVND (reference sequence). The CDR3 DNA reads as TGTGCCAGTAGGTTTGGGACAAACTATGGCTACACCTTC. The encoded protein is CASRFGTNYGYTF. The whole variable domain, filled in from reference TRBV19 and TRBJ1-2, reads DGGITQSPKYLFRKEGQNVTLSCEQNLNHDAMYWYRQDPGQGLRLIYYSQIVNDFQKGDIAEGYSVSREKKESFPLTVTSAQKNPTAFYLCASRFGTNYGYTFGSGTRLTVV.

The chain combines TRBV6-5 with TRBJ1-1; 7 bases line up with TRBD1. Germline V gene lookup returns CDR1 MNHEY and CDR2 SVGAGI. The CDR3 extends over 14 amino acids. The junction had 7 bases not matched to a gene; V was cut back by 7 bases and J by 2 bases. The CDR3 DNA sequence: TGTGCCAGCAAGGTCAACAGGGGTAACACTGAAGCTTTCTTT. Protein product: CASKVNRGNTEAFF.

The J gene is TRBJ1-2, the V gene TRBV28; D is possibly TRBD1 (6 bases). Germline loops: CDR1 MDHEN, CDR2 SYDVKM. The CDR3 loop spans 13 amino acids. V lost 7 bases and J lost 6, with 15 bases in between. CDR3 sequence reads: CASKRGGLDGYTF. In nucleotides, the CDR3 is TGTGCCAGCAAACGGGGGGGGCTTGATGGCTACACCTTC.

The chain combines TRBV27 with TRBJ1-2, with D tentatively TRBD1 (5 bases). The germline gives CDR1 MNHEY, CDR2 SMNVEV (reference sequence). Trimming shortened V by 5 bases and J by 4 bases, and 17 bases separated the two germline ends. The CDR3 has 15 residues. The CDR3 loop is CASSPSGGVGYGYTF. CDR3 coding DNA: TGTGCCAGCAGTCCCTCGGGAGGGGTCGGCTATGGCTACACCTTC.

V gene TRBV7-3 combines with J gene TRBJ2-1; weak D call: TRBD1 (5 bases). Trimming removed 2 bases from V and 10 bases from J, with 12 bases in between. CDR1 is SGHTA, CDR2 FQGTGA, per germline. This CDR3 region has 13 residues. Here the CDR3 reads CASSLVGAGEQFF. The CDR3 DNA reads TGTGCCAGCAGCTTAGTAGGGGCTGGGGAGCAGTTCTTC.

This clone was found a few times. The chain employs TRBV7-3 and TRBJ2-5, with 9 nucleotides matching TRBD2. The V and J ends lost 5 bases and 5 bases, in that order; junction bases with no gene match: 9. Germline CDR1 reads SGHTA; CDR2 reads FQGTGA. The CDR3 is 15 residues long. CDR3 in amino acids: CASSQTGLAGETQYF. CDR3 sequence (DNA): TGTGCCAGCAGCCAAACGGGACTAGCAGGGGAGACCCAGTACTTC.

The V gene is TRBV9, the J gene TRBJ1-2, with D possibly TRBD1 on 5 matching bases. V lost 4 bases and J lost 7, with 11 bases in between. The germline gives CDR1 SGDLS, CDR2 YYNGEE. The CDR3 consists of 12 residues. CDR3 in amino acids: CASSFGTRGYTF. The CDR3 nucleotides read TGTGCCAGCAGCTTCGGGACGCGTGGCTACACCTTC.

This clone has a single count. The rearrangement links TRBV19 to TRBJ1-5, with 7 bases matching TRBD1. In germline, CDR1 is LNHDA, CDR2 SQIVND (reference sequence). The V and J ends lost 4 bases and 2 bases, in that order; junction bases with no gene match: 8. The CDR3 totals 16 residues. CDR3 amino acids: CASSTIDRDGNQPQHF. CDR3 nucleotide sequence: TGTGCCAGTAGTACAATAGACAGGGATGGCAATCAGCCCCAGCATTTT.

As regards this clone: This may arise from a read error, as a much more abundant clone is one base away. Distinct nucleotide sequences in the sample also encode this CDR3. V is TRBV11-3 and J is TRBJ2-7; 9 bases are a match to TRBD1. The CDR3 is 15 residues long. The germline V gene encodes CDR1 SGHNT and CDR2 YENEEA. This CDR3 reads CASSPAPGQGYEQYF. CDR3 coding DNA: TGTGCTAGCAGCCCAGCGCCGGGACAGGGTTACGAGCAGTACTTC.

The chain uses TRBV7-2 and TRBJ2-1; D is undetermined. Germline values: CDR1 SGHTA, CDR2 FQGNSA. The CDR3 sequence is 12 residues long. The ends were cut back, 7 bases at V and 6 bases at J, with 10 bases in the middle. The CDR3 loop is CASTQTSNEQFF. CDR3 coding DNA: TGTGCCAGCACCCAAACCTCCAATGAGCAGTTCTTC.

V usage is TRBV29-1 and J usage is TRBJ1-4, with D possibly being TRBD1 (5 bases). This CDR3 has 11 amino acids. Trimming cost V 4 bases and J 6 bases, with 6 bases left between them. Germline CDR1 reads SQVTM; CDR2 reads ANQGSEA. The CDR3 nucleotides are TGCAGCGTTGGCAGGGATGAAAAACTGTTTTTT. This encodes CSVGRDEKLFF. The full variable domain, in which reference TRBV29-1 and TRBJ1-4 provide the parts outside the CDR3, is SAVISQKPSRDICQRGTSLTIQCQVDSQVTMMFWYRQQPGQSLTLIATANQGSEATYESGFVIDKFPISRPNLTFSTLTVSNMSPEDSSIYLCSVGRDEKLFFGSGTQLSVL.

This clone was observed once. The V gene is TRBV5-6, the J gene TRBJ1-4; unclear D gene. The CDR3 has 12 amino acids. CDR1 and CDR2 from the germline V gene are SGHDT and YYEEEE. V was clipped by 4 bases and J by 6 bases, with 7 bases between them. The CDR3 coding sequence is TGTGCCAGCAGCGGTGGAGATGAAAAACTGTTTTTT. It encodes CASSGGDEKLFF.

This chain joins TRBV2 and TRBJ2-2; TRBD1 aligns across 7 bases. The CDR3 consists of 14 residues. Looked up from germline, CDR1 is SNHLY and CDR2 is FYNNEI. Trimming took 7 bases from V and 3 from J; bases not matched to a gene: 5. The CDR3 here is CASTGTAYTGELFF. CDR3 DNA: TGTGCCAGCACCGGGACAGCCTACACCGGGGAGCTGTTTTTT.

The chain couples TRBV10-3 to TRBJ2-7; D is uncertain. The V gene lost 3 bases and the J gene lost 2 bases, with 5 bases spanning the gap. The germline CDR1 and CDR2 sequences are ENHRY and SYGVKD. The CDR3 runs 12 residues. The CDR3 nucleotides read TGTGCCATCAGTGATTGGCCCTACGAGCAGTACTTC. Its translation: CAISDWPYEQYF.